The 29 T cell receptor beta chains below come from one sample, sequenced in a study of blood T cells in healthy people across ages (dated by TCRdb to 2013 to 2016). The library was made by 5' RACE. Sequenced using an Illumina HiSeq 2500. A second PCR of about 7 to 12 cycles was run with a J-beta primer mix and a sample-barcoded 5' primer. TCRdb reran the public reads through fastp at Q25 and MiXCR, keeping productive beta chains. Rows are combined by CDR3 protein, so each entry shows the most common genes and DNA. The sample records approximately 1.5 million distinct CDR3 sequences, under 55% of which are singletons. Approximately 4.1% of the sample comes from the top ten. Sequenced input: blood. These receptors came from a young woman in good health.

This clonotype was picked up a small number of times. The chain joins TRBV6-6 to TRBJ2-5, with 7 bases fitting TRBD1. The DNA matches TRBJ2-7 better at its end, which makes the J call doubtful. This CDR3 has 15 amino acids. CDR1 and CDR2 from the germline V gene are MNHNY and SVGAGI (reference sequence). Here the CDR3 reads CASSYPPGGVHEQYF. In nucleotides, the CDR3 is TGTGCCAGCAGTTACCCCCCAGGGGGAGTCCACGAGCAGTACTTC.

J is TRBJ1-4 and V is TRBV20-1; D possibly corresponds to TRBD1 (5 bases). Germline V gene lookup returns CDR1 DFQATT and CDR2 SNEGSKA (reference sequence). Trimming removed 2 bases at V and 4 bases at J, with 11 bases between. The CDR3 has 14 amino acids. As DNA, the CDR3 is TGCAGTGCTAGATGGGGGACGGTTAATGAAAAACTGTTTTTT. Its translation is CSARWGTVNEKLFF.

The V and J genes are TRBV28 and TRBJ1-1, with a tentative D call TRBD1 (6 bases). This CDR3 comprises 14 residues. V was shortened by 3 bases and J by 5 bases, with 13 bases between the two germline ends. Germline V gene data show CDR1 as MDHEN and CDR2 as SYDVKM. The CDR3 reads CASSFLQGRTEAFF. The CDR3 coding sequence is TGTGCCAGCAGTTTTTTACAGGGAAGGACTGAAGCTTTCTTT.

This clonotype was recorded many times. This chain links TRBV29-1 with TRBJ1-2; 9 bases match TRBD1. CDR3 length: 13 amino acids. The J segment lost 9 bases and the V segment lost 7 bases, leaving 12 bases of the junction unmatched. Germline V CDR1 and CDR2: SQVTM, ANQGSEA. CDR3 DNA sequence: TGCAGCGCTACTATTACAGGGGGCAGCAGCTACACCTTC. Translating it yields CSATITGGSSYTF.

This clonotype was recorded a few times. The chain carries TRBV29-1 and TRBJ2-1, with a possible D match to TRBD2 (5 bases). The CDR3 covers 17 residues. The germline CDR1 and CDR2 sequences are SQVTM and ANQGSEA. V was clipped by 3 bases and J by 0 bases, with 18 bases between them. CDR3 bases: TGCAGCGTTGATGGACTGCCGCGCCTAAGCTCCTACAATGAGCAGTTCTTC. As protein: CSVDGLPRLSSYNEQFF.

CDR3 DNA sequence: TGTGCCAGCAGCTTAGGGGGCCGACAGTACGAGCAGTACGTC. Its protein product is CASSLGGRQYEQYV. J is TRBJ2-7 and V is TRBV7-2, with TRBD1 as a possible D gene (5 bases). The CDR3 is made up of 14 amino acids. Germline V CDR1 and CDR2: SGHTA, FQGNSA. Trimming pared 1 base from V and 4 bases from J, leaving 11 bases between.

This clonotype occurred a few times. This chain's CDR3 is CASMMAGSSYEQYF. CDR3 in DNA: TGTGCCAGCATGATGGCAGGAAGCTCCTACGAGCAGTACTTC. This sequence joins TRBV25-1 and TRBJ2-7; unclear D gene. The CDR3 length is 14 residues. V was clipped by 7 bases and J by 0 bases, with 13 bases between them. Germline CDR1 reads MGHDK; CDR2 reads SYGVNS.

The V call is TRBV13, the J call TRBJ2-3; 11 nucleotides match TRBD2. This CDR3 has 15 amino acids. Germline CDR1 and CDR2: PRHDT and FYEKMQ (reference sequence). J gave up 4 bases and V 5 bases, and 5 bases lay outside the gene matches. This CDR3 reads CASSPLAGGADTQYF. CDR3 coding DNA: TGTGCCAGCAGCCCCCTAGCGGGGGGTGCAGATACGCAGTATTTT.

This clonotype has a count of ten or more. V and J are TRBV7-3 and TRBJ2-7; 13 positions match TRBD2. The DNA end is more similar to TRBJ2-5, so the J call may be wrong. There are 15 residues in the CDR3. CDR1 SGHTA and CDR2 FQGTGA come from the germline V gene. CDR3 coding DNA: TGTGCCAGCAGCCCCGGACTAGCGGGAGAGGAGACCCAGTACTTC. Its translation: CASSPGLAGEETQYF.

In regard to this clonotype: The junction differs from germline at one of its ends, possibly a read error. This sequence joins TRBV11-2 and TRBJ2-1, with a possible D match to TRBD2 (6 bases). Germline V gene sequence: CDR1 SGHAT, CDR2 FQNNGV. This CDR3 region has 12 residues. The CDR3 sequence is CASSPGGNERFF. DNA for the CDR3: TGTGCCAGCAGCCCAGGAGGGAATGAGCGGTTCTTC.

This clonotype was seen only once. Given a much more abundant clone one base away, this may be a read error. The chain has TRBV15 and TRBJ2-5; tentatively, D is TRBD2 (5 bases). The germline V gene encodes CDR1 LNHNV and CDR2 YYDKDF (reference sequence). Trimming removed 5 bases from V and 11 bases from J, with 21 bases in between. The CDR3 is 14 residues long. The CDR3 DNA reads as TGTGCCACCAGCTTGGGGAGCGTTACCAATGAGCAGTACTTC. Protein sequence: CATSLGSVTNEQYF. Complete variable domain (other parts from reference TRBV15 and TRBJ2-5): DAMVIQNPRYQVTQFGKPVTLSCSQTLNHNVMYWYQQKSSQAPKLLFHYYDKDFNNEADTPDNFQSRRPNTSFCFLDIRSPGLGDTAMYLCATSLGSVTNEQYFGPGTRLLVL.

The rearrangement joins TRBV20-1 to TRBJ1-6; TRBD1 is a possible D gene (6 bases). The V gene lost 0 bases and the J gene lost 9 bases, with 21 bases spanning the gap. The CDR3 extends over 17 amino acids. Germline V CDR1 and CDR2: DFQATT, SNEGSKA (reference sequence). The CDR3 region has the DNA TGCAGTGCTAGAGATCGGGCAGGGGCATATAACGGTTCACCCCTCCACTTT. Protein: CSARDRAGAYNGSPLHF.

The rearrangement links TRBV29-1 to TRBJ2-1, with TRBD2 as a possible D gene (5 bases). CDR3 length: 15 amino acids. Germline CDR1 and CDR2: SQVTM and ANQGSEA. Trimming stripped 2 bases from V and 3 bases from J, with 14 bases between. The CDR3 reads CSVESQRVLYNEQFF. The CDR3 nucleotides read TGCAGCGTTGAATCCCAGAGGGTTCTCTACAATGAGCAGTTCTTC.

This chain uses TRBV21-1 with TRBJ2-7; the D segment call TRBD2 is taken from the table without a DNA check. TRBV21-1 is assigned pseudogene status. The CDR3 sequence is 16 residues long. CDR3 sequence: CASSIRLAGVPYEQYF. In nucleotides, the CDR3 is TGTGCCAGCAGCATCCGACTAGCGGGGGTACCCTACGAGCAGTACTTC.

A word on this clonotype: At one end the junction does not follow the germline gene, possibly because of a read error. This chain joins TRBV7-9 and TRBJ1-5; D is uncertain. The germline CDR1 and CDR2 sequences are SEHNR and FQNEAQ (reference sequence). This CDR3 comprises 13 residues. For the CDR3, the DNA is TGTACCAGCGCGGAAGGGAGCAATCAGCCCCAGCATTTT. Its protein product is CTSAEGSNQPQHF.

This clonotype was detected a few times. This chain joins TRBV7-9 and TRBJ1-1; D uncertain. Germline CDR1 reads SEHNR; CDR2 reads FQNEAQ (reference sequence). This CDR3 region has 16 residues. V lost 4 bases and J 2 bases, leaving 17 bases between the germline ends. The CDR3 protein is CASSYTSGLLNTEAFF. The CDR3 DNA is TGTGCCAGCAGCTACACATCGGGCCTGCTTAACACTGAAGCTTTCTTT.

The J gene is TRBJ1-5, the V gene TRBV12-3 or TRBV12-4, with D possibly being TRBD1 (6 bases). Trimming pared 7 bases from V and 2 bases from J, leaving 15 bases between. The length of the CDR3 is 15 residues. In DNA, the CDR3 is TGTGCCAGCACCCGAAGGGGGATGGGCAATCAGCCCCAGCATTTT. Its protein is CASTRRGMGNQPQHF.

This clonotype was observed a few times. The chain combines TRBV20-1 with TRBJ2-1; 9 bases are shared with TRBD2. In germline, CDR1 is DFQATT, CDR2 SNEGSKA (reference sequence). The CDR3 spans 13 residues. CDR3 protein: CRFSGSSYNEQFF. The CDR3 DNA is TGCAGATTTAGCGGGAGCTCCTACAATGAGCAGTTCTTC.

This clonotype was detected only once. One end of the junction is discordant with germline, which a read error may explain. The chain carries TRBV9 and TRBJ1-4, with 12 bases fitting TRBD1. CDR1 is SGDLS and CDR2 is YYNGEE in the germline V gene. The CDR3 sequence is 17 residues long. The CDR3 here is CTSSAGTGGDTNEKLFF. CDR3 DNA: TGTACCAGCAGCGCTGGGACAGGGGGCGATACTAATGAAAAACTGTTTTTT.

The chain couples TRBV29-1 to TRBJ2-5; the match to TRBD1 covers 10 bases. The J call could be wrong; TRBJ2-7 is a better fit for the DNA end. Germline CDR1 SQVTM, CDR2 ANQGSEA. This CDR3 has 15 residues. The chain's CDR3 is CSVEDRQGALYEQYF. CDR3 in DNA: TGCAGCGTTGAGGATCGACAGGGGGCTTTGTACGAGCAGTACTTC.

The J gene is TRBJ1-1, the V gene TRBV5-1; TRBD1 matches at 9 bases. Germline V gene lookup returns CDR1 SGHRS and CDR2 YFSETQ. This CDR3 has 14 amino acids. V lost 4 bases and J lost 3; bases outside the gene matches: 4. The CDR3 coding sequence is TGCGCCAGCAGCGGGACAGGGTCGGACACTGAAGCTTTCTTT. It codes for CASSGTGSDTEAFF.

Regarding this clonotype: A single base separates this from a much larger clone, so it may be a read error. V and J are TRBV12-3 or TRBV12-4 and TRBJ2-7; D ambiguous. This CDR3 spans 12 amino acids. The DNA of the CDR3 is TGTGCCAGCAGTTTCAGTGCGGACGAGCGGTACTTC. Translated, it gives CASSFSADERYF.

The count of this clonotype is one. The chain couples TRBV20-1 to TRBJ2-5; D might be TRBD2 (5 bases). The J call is uncertain, as TRBJ2-7 better fits the DNA end. The CDR3 covers 11 residues. Germline lookup yields CDR1 DFQATT and CDR2 SNEGSKA (reference sequence). CDR3 sequence: CSARGAGEQYF. CDR3 nucleotide sequence: TGCAGTGCTAGAGGCGCGGGCGAGCAGTACTTC.

This clonotype appeared a few times. V and J are TRBV5-1 and TRBJ2-3; D remains unclear. Germline V gene data show CDR1 as SGHRS and CDR2 as YFSETQ. Trimming left V 6 bases short and J 0 bases short, with 14 bases between. The CDR3 covers 15 residues. The CDR3 region has the DNA TGCGCCAGCATGCTATTGGGTCTCAGCACAGATACGCAGTATTTT. Protein sequence: CASMLLGLSTDTQYF.

The CDR3 loop reads CASSLDRRGKSSYEQYF. CDR3 nucleotides: TGTGCCAGCAGCTTAGATCGTCGGGGTAAGAGCTCCTACGAGCAGTACTTC. The J gene is TRBJ2-7, the V gene TRBV11-2, with TRBD2 as a possible D gene (5 bases). Germline lookup yields CDR1 SGHAT and CDR2 FQNNGV. V lost 0 bases, J lost 0 bases, and 15 bases lay in between. The CDR3 covers 17 residues.

In its sample, this clonotype was seen a few times. The rearrangement joins TRBV12-5 to TRBJ1-1; TRBD1 agrees at 7 bases. Germline CDR1 and CDR2: LGHNT and FRNRAP. V was pared by 6 bases and J by 8 bases, with 6 bases of the junction left unmatched. CDR3 length equals 12 residues. The CDR3 region has the DNA TGTGCTAGTGGAACCGAGGGGGCAGAAGCTTTCTTT. This sequence encodes CASGTEGAEAFF. The full variable domain, in which reference TRBV12-5 and TRBJ1-1 provide the parts outside the CDR3, is DARVTQTPRHKVTEMGQEVTMRCQPILGHNTVFWYRQTMMQGLELLAYFRNRAPLDDSGMPKDRFSAEMPDATLATLKIQPSEPRDSAVYFCASGTEGAEAFFGQGTRLTVV.

This chain joins TRBV20-1 and TRBJ1-6; no reliable D call. Deletions cut 4 bases from V and 9 bases from J, with 19 bases between. Germline V gene lookup returns CDR1 DFQATT and CDR2 SNEGSKA (reference sequence). The CDR3 covers 15 residues. The CDR3 is CSAKEWASGSSPLHF. For the CDR3, the DNA is TGCAGTGCTAAGGAATGGGCCTCCGGGAGTTCACCCCTCCACTTT.

This clonotype was seen only once. The chain employs TRBV30 and TRBJ2-3; 10 bases agree with TRBD2. CDR1 is GTSNPN, CDR2 SVGIG, per germline (reference sequence). This CDR3 region has 15 residues. Trimming took 4 bases from V and 4 from J; bases not matched to a gene: 8. As DNA, the CDR3 is TGTGCCTGGACCCTTGGTAGCGGGAGGTCAGATACGCAGTATTTT. Translating gives CAWTLGSGRSDTQYF.

The rearrangement uses TRBV4-3 and TRBJ2-1; D call uncertain. CDR3 length: 15 amino acids. Germline values: CDR1 LGHNA, CDR2 YSLEER. V was trimmed by 5 bases and J by 6 bases, leaving 17 bases between them. The CDR3 nucleotides are TGCGCCAGCAGCAAAGGACGTACCTCTGGCAATGAGCAGTTCTTC. This sequence encodes CASSKGRTSGNEQFF.